Listed below are T cell receptor beta chains from one sample, sequenced in a study of Graves' ophthalmopathy and Graves' hyperthyroidism. TCRdb re-called the multiplex PCR reads through MiXCR, storing one row per CDR3 protein. The sample includes hundreds of thousands of distinct CDR3 sequences, about two fifths of them seen just once. The sample taken for sequencing was peripheral blood. The origin of the receptors is an adult man with Graves' ophthalmopathy. The CDR3 runs from the conserved cysteine through the conserved F or W. D genes are given only for firm matches. Size tells how often a clone was seen (once, few, many) or the class of an expanded clone, and some rows leave it out.

v_gene	d_gene	j_gene	abundance	CDR3nt	CDR3aa
TRBV19	NA	TRBJ1-5	many	TGTGCCAGTAGTCGCGGCGGGATGCCGCCTTATAGCAATCAGCCCCAGCATTTT	CASSRGGMPPYSNQPQHF
TRBV24-1	NA	TRBJ2-7	many	TGTGCCACCCCGAGGGGGACCTACGAGCAGTACTTC	CATPRGTYEQYF
TRBV29-1	TRBD2	TRBJ2-5	NA	TGCAGTGCCAGCAGGCCACTAGCGGGAGAGGAGACCCAGTACTTC	CSASRPLAGEETQYF
TRBV5-1	TRBD1	TRBJ1-2	many	TGCGCCAGCAGTAGGACAGGAGGTTCTAACTATGGCTACACCTTC	CASSRTGGSNYGYTF
TRBV24-1	NA	TRBJ2-2	many	TGTGCCACCAGTGATTCAACAGGGTTTTTCTCCACCGGGGAGCTGTTTTTT	CATSDSTGFFSTGELFF
TRBV9	TRBD1	TRBJ2-7	few	TGTGCCAGCAGCTCGACAGGGAACTCCTACGAGCAGTACTTC	CASSSTGNSYEQYF
TRBV11-2	TRBD2	TRBJ2-2	NA	TGTGCCAGCAGTAACACTAGACTAGCGGGGCCCACCGGGGAGCTGTTTTTT	CASSNTRLAGPTGELFF
TRBV2	NA	TRBJ2-6	many	TGTGCCAGCAGTGAGGAAGCTGGGGCCAACGTCCTGACTTTC	CASSEEAGANVLTF
TRBV14	NA	TRBJ2-7	few	TGTGCCAGCAGCCAAGCAGGGAGCAAACGGCGCGAGCAGTACTTC	CASSQAGSKRREQYF
TRBV25-1	NA	TRBJ2-3	NA	TGTGCCAGCAGTGAAGTGGACAAAGATACGCAGTATTTT	CASSEVDKDTQYF
TRBV7-3	NA	TRBJ2-3	NA	TGTGCCAGCAGCCGAGCAGGGCGCATCACAGATACGCAGTATTTT	CASSRAGRITDTQYF
TRBV4-1	NA	TRBJ1-1	NA	TGCGCCAGCAGCCAAGACGGGTCCAGGCTTTTGAACACTGAAGCTTTCTTT	CASSQDGSRLLNTEAFF
TRBV19	TRBD1	TRBJ1-2	many	TGTGCCAGTAGTATCCGACAGGGGGGTAACTATGGCTACACCTTC	CASSIRQGGNYGYTF
TRBV10-3	TRBD1	TRBJ2-7	once	TGTGCCATCAGTGAGAGACAGGGGTACGAGCAGTACTTC	CAISERQGYEQYF
TRBV3-1	NA	TRBJ2-7	NA	TGTGCCAGCAGCCAACAACAGAATTCCTACGAGCAGTACTTC	CASSQQQNSYEQYF
TRBV11-3	NA	TRBJ2-5	NA	TGTGCCAGCAGCTTAGTGTCCCCCGGGACACCCGAAGAGACCCAGTACTTC	CASSLVSPGTPEETQYF
TRBV2	TRBD2	TRBJ2-1	few	TGTGCCAGTAACCGACTAGCGGAGCAGTTCTTC	CASNRLAEQFF
TRBV3-1	TRBD2	TRBJ2-2	NA	TGTGCCAGCAGCCAAGATTCTAGCGGTGCCACCGGGGAGCTGTTTTTT	CASSQDSSGATGELFF
TRBV7-7	NA	TRBJ1-6	few	TGTGCCAGCAACAGAGGGGGTTGGGCAGTCCCCTTTAATTCACCCCTCCACTTT	CASNRGGWAVPFNSPLHF
TRBV12-3/TRBV12-4	NA	TRBJ2-2	NA	TGTGCTAGTGGTTTCCCCGGGGAGCTGTTTTTT	CASGFPGELFF
TRBV11-1	TRBD1	TRBJ1-2	NA	TGTGCTAGCAGCCAAGCTATGGACAGGGGTAACTATGGCTACACCTTC	CASSQAMDRGNYGYTF
TRBV7-7	NA	TRBJ2-7	once	TGTGCCAGCAGCGCCCATCCAGGGGAGTACGAGCAGTACTTC	CASSAHPGEYEQYF
TRBV27	TRBD2	TRBJ2-2	few	TGTGCCAGCAGTTTGGTTCCCGGGGGGGGCACCGGGGAGCTGTTTTTT	CASSLVPGGGTGELFF
TRBV19	TRBD2	TRBJ2-5	few	TGTGCCAGTAGTAATCTTATAGCGGGGCAAGAGACCCAGTACTTC	CASSNLIAGQETQYF
TRBV7-2	NA	TRBJ2-3	NA	TGTGCCAGCAGCTTGCCGGGGAGCACAGATACGCAGTATTTT	CASSLPGSTDTQYF
TRBV30	TRBD1	TRBJ2-7	NA	TGTGCCGGAGACAGGGGTCTGTCTTACGAGCAGTACTTC	CAGDRGLSYEQYF
TRBV29-1	NA	TRBJ2-7	many	TGCAGCGTTGCGGAGAGGGGGGGGGCAAACTACGAGCAGTACTTC	CSVAERGGANYEQYF
TRBV11-3	NA	TRBJ1-4	NA	TGTGCCAGCAGCTTACTAGGGGTAAAACTGTTTTTT	CASSLLGVKLFF
TRBV16	NA	TRBJ2-5	NA	TGTGCCAGCAGCCAAAAGGGACCTCAAAAGACCCAGTACTTC	CASSQKGPQKTQYF
TRBV5-6	NA	TRBJ1-3	many	TGTGCCAGCAGCTTTCCCCCGGGAAACACCATATATTTT	CASSFPPGNTIYF
TRBV7-6	TRBD1	TRBJ1-5	NA	TGTGCCAGCAGCCCCGGGACAGGGACCCGCAATCAGCCCCAGCATTTT	CASSPGTGTRNQPQHF
TRBV15	NA	TRBJ1-3	NA	TGTGCCACCAGCAGGGACGGTAGCTCTGGAAACACCATATATTTT	CATSRDGSSGNTIYF
TRBV20-1	NA	TRBJ1-1	NA	TGCAGTGCCCTCTGGGGTATGAACACTGAAGCTTTCTTT	CSALWGMNTEAFF
TRBV13	TRBD1	TRBJ2-7	few	TGTGCCAGCAGCTTAGGGGCAGGGGGCGTCTACGAGCAGTACTTC	CASSLGAGGVYEQYF
TRBV19	NA	TRBJ1-1	many	TGTGCCAGTAGTATGGGACGGGGGGCAGATCCCACTGAAGCTTTCTTT	CASSMGRGADPTEAFF
TRBV10-3	NA	TRBJ1-5	NA	TGTGCCATCAGTGTTGATAACAATCAGCCCCAGCATTTT	CAISVDNNQPQHF
TRBV20-1	TRBD1	TRBJ1-3	NA	TGCAGTGCTGCCCGACAGGGTGGCGGGGCTGGAAACACCATATATTTT	CSAARQGGGAGNTIYF
TRBV12-3/TRBV12-4	NA	TRBJ1-2	NA	TGTGCCAGCAATCGAGGACACTCCTCGGGCTACACCTTC	CASNRGHSSGYTF
TRBV6-5	NA	TRBJ1-2	few	TGTGTCAGCAGTGAAGGGACGTATGGCTACACCTTC	CVSSEGTYGYTF
TRBV19	TRBD2	TRBJ2-5	many	TGTGCCAGTAGTTCAGGGACTAGCACAGAGACCCAGTACTTC	CASSSGTSTETQYF
TRBV4-2	NA	TRBJ1-3	few	TGTGCCAGCAGCCCCCGGGACGGGAGCTCTGGAAACACCATATATTTT	CASSPRDGSSGNTIYF
TRBV27	NA	TRBJ2-5	few	TGTGCCAGCAGTTCCCGCTTCCAAGAGACCCAGTACTTC	CASSSRFQETQYF
TRBV5-1	NA	TRBJ1-4	few	TGCGCCAGCAGCCAGGAGGGCAGGATGAGGATTAATGAAAAACTGTTTTTT	CASSQEGRMRINEKLFF
TRBV25-1	NA	TRBJ1-4	once	TGTGCCAGCAGTCCATCCTACGAGCAGGGTAGCATCGAAAAACTGTTTTTT	CASSPSYEQGSIEKLFF
TRBV29-1	TRBD1	TRBJ1-1	NA	TGCAGCGTTATACAGGGGCTGGGAGCTTTCTTT	CSVIQGLGAFF
TRBV20-1	TRBD2	TRBJ2-3	NA	TGCACAGGTTTAGCGGGTTACACAGATACGCAGTATTTT	CTGLAGYTDTQYF
TRBV2	NA	TRBJ1-2	NA	TGTGCCAGCGTTGGGGAGAACTATGGCTACACCTTC	CASVGENYGYTF
TRBV29-1	TRBD2	TRBJ2-5	few	TGCAGCGTTGCGGGGGGGACCCAGTACTTC	CSVAGGTQYF
TRBV20-1	TRBD2	TRBJ2-7	many	TGCAGTGCTGAGGTAGCGGGGAAGCCCTACGAGCAGTACTTC	CSAEVAGKPYEQYF
TRBV20-1	TRBD1	TRBJ2-2	NA	TGCAGCCCGATGACAGGGTTCGCCGGGGAGCTGTTTTTT	CSPMTGFAGELFF
TRBV20-1	NA	TRBJ1-2	NA	TGCAGTGCTAGCCAGGCAGGGGACTATGGCTACACCTTC	CSASQAGDYGYTF
TRBV6-5	NA	TRBJ2-2	NA	TGTGCCAGCTTGGACGGAGGCGTGACCGGGGAGCTGTTTTTT	CASLDGGVTGELFF